Here is one T cell receptor (beta chain) with its context. This entry belongs to a study of technical replicates of blood from a handful of donors. V lost 4 bases and J 1 base, leaving 14 bases between the germline ends. Per the germline V gene, CDR1 is SGDLS and CDR2 is YYNGEE. The CDR3 contains 16 residues. Assay: immunoSEQ multiplex PCR; the TCRdb copy retains only in-frame clones and omits some. The sample carries about 50,000 clones, about 96% recorded once. V usage is TRBV9 and J usage is TRBJ2-2, with D perhaps TRBD2 (6 bases). The TCR was taken from a human donor in good health. The sample was T cells isolated from PBMCs. This chain's CDR3 is CASSLRSGVNTGELFF. CDR3 DNA: TGTGCCAGCAGCCTTAGGTCGGGGGTGAACACCGGGGAGCTGTTTTTT.